What follows are 6 T cell receptor beta chains derived from one specimen sequenced in a study of T cell repertoires in cytomegalovirus infection. No antigen has been assigned to these receptors. A single record per CDR3 protein comes from TCRdb applying MiXCR to the reads. This sample has about 770,000 distinct CDR3 sequences; 29% occur once, and the top ten carry around 12%. The source was cultured CD8+ T cells from PBMCs, collected from culture after CMV antigen stimulation. All receptors come from a human donor in good health (CMV status not recorded). Some clones in this sample may be carry-over from other donors' samples.

J is TRBJ2-7 and V is TRBV7-2; D call uncertain. Germline CDR1 reads SGHTA; CDR2 reads FQGNSA. The CDR3 consists of 14 residues. Trimming removed 5 bases at V and 2 bases at J, with 13 bases between. CDR3 amino acids: CASSLTANPYEQYV. The CDR3 DNA follows: TGTGCCAGCAGCCTCACAGCTAACCCCTACGAGCAGTACGTC.

This clonotype has ten or more counts. The chain carries TRBV7-2 and TRBJ2-1, with TRBD2 matching over 10 bases. CDR3 size: 16 residues. Germline CDR1 reads SGHTA; CDR2 reads FQGNSA. V was clipped by 5 bases and J by 7 bases; unmatched bases: 11. The CDR3 DNA is TGTGCCAGCAGCAACTCCACTAGCGGGGCCACAAATGAGCAGTTCTTC. It encodes CASSNSTSGATNEQFF.

This clonotype was seen more than once but under ten times. CDR3 DNA sequence: TGCAGCGTTGTTGCCGGATTAGGAAGCACTGAAGCTTTCTTT. The encoded protein is CSVVAGLGSTEAFF. This rearrangement joins TRBV29-1 to TRBJ1-1; D ambiguous. The germline V gene has CDR1 SQVTM and CDR2 ANQGSEA. This CDR3 spans 14 amino acids. Trimming took off 4 bases at V and 4 bases at J, with 16 bases between the two ends.

V usage is TRBV7-9 and J usage is TRBJ1-1, with D tentatively TRBD1 (5 bases). V lost 4 bases, J lost 3 bases, and 15 bases lay in between. The CDR3 loop spans 15 amino acids. Germline V gene data show CDR1 as SEHNR and CDR2 as FQNEAQ (reference sequence). CDR3 nucleotide sequence: TGTGCCAGCAGCTCGGTGGCAGGGCTTTACACTGAAGCTTTCTTT. The encoded protein is CASSSVAGLYTEAFF.

V and J are TRBV6-2 or TRBV6-3 and TRBJ1-5, with 7 positions matching TRBD1. This CDR3 comprises 14 residues. The ends lost 3 bases at V and 5 bases at J; junction bases unmatched: 4. CDR1 is MNHEY, CDR2 SVGEGT, per germline. The CDR3 DNA sequence: TGTGCCAGCAGTTATTTCAGGGGGGATCAGCCCCAGCATTTT. Translated: CASSYFRGDQPQHF.

This clonotype was counted a few times. The rearrangement links TRBV5-1 to TRBJ1-2; 7 nucleotides agree with TRBD1. V lost 6 bases to trimming and J lost 7 bases; unmatched junction nucleotides: 12. Germline values: CDR1 SGHRS, CDR2 YFSETQ. This CDR3 is 14 amino acids long. CDR3 in amino acids: CASTISGTDLGYTF. CDR3 nucleotide sequence: TGCGCCAGCACTATTTCCGGGACAGACCTTGGCTACACCTTC.